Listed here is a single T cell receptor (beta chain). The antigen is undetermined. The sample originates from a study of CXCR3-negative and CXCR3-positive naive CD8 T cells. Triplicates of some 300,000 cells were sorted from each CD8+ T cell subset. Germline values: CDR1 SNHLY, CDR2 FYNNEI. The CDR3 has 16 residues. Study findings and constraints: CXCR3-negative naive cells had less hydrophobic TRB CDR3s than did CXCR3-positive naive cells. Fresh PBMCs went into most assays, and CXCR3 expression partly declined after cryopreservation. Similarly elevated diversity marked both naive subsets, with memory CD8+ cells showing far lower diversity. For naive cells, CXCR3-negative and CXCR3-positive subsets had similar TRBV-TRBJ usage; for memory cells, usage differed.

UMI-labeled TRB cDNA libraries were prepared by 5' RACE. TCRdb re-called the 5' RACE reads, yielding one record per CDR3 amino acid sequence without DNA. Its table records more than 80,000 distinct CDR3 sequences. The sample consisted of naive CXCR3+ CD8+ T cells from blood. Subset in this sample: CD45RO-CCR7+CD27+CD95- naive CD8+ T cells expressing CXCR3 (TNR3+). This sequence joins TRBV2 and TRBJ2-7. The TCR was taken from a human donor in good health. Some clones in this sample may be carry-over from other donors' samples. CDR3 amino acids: CASSEGLFAGAAEQYF.